These T cell receptor beta chains were read from a single sample in a study of shared clonotypes between healthy human individuals. Profiling relied on immunoSEQ multiplex PCR, and the TCRdb table lists in-frame clones only, not all of them. Among around 2.1 million clones listed, 90% to 96% were seen once. The sample consisted of naive CD4+ T cells sorted from blood. The receptor source for this set is a man younger than 35 in good health. Each CDR3 is given with its conserved first and last residue. The D gene is left open where the match is weak. Some rows have no size entry. The others give once, few or many, or a class for an expanded clone.

d_gene | abundance | len | j_gene | v_gene | CDR3aa | CDR3nt
. | . | 13 | TRBJ1-3 | TRBV2 | CARRAASGNTIYF | TGTGCCCGCAGGGCAGCCTCTGGAAACACCATATATTTT
. | . | 14 | TRBJ2-7 | TRBV5-1 | CASSLITGTYEQYF | TGCGCCAGCAGCTTGATTACAGGGACCTACGAGCAGTACTTC
. | once | 13 | TRBJ1-4 | TRBV11-2 | CASSLSGNEKLFF | TGTGCCAGCAGCTTATCAGGGAATGAAAAACTGTTTTTT
. | . | 15 | TRBJ2-1 | TRBV5-1 | CASAEQGALMSEQFF | TGCGCCAGCGCAGAACAGGGTGCCCTCATGAGTGAGCAGTTCTTC
TRBD1 | . | 14 | TRBJ1-6 | TRBV5-4 | CASSPGGGDSPLHF | TGTGCCAGCAGCCCAGGGGGCGGGGATTCACCCCTCCACTTT
TRBD1 | . | 15 | TRBJ1-5 | TRBV19 | CASSIPWDRGQPQHF | TGTGCCAGTAGTATACCGTGGGACAGGGGGCAGCCCCAGCATTTT
. | . | 16 | TRBJ1-6 | TRBV5-6 | CASSLAGGSGNSPLHF | TGTGCCAGCAGCTTGGCCGGAGGCTCTGGGAATTCACCCCTCCACTTT
TRBD2 | . | 17 | TRBJ2-1 | TRBV7-9 | CASSSPVREGLHNEQFF | TGTGCCAGCAGCTCCCCGGTACGGGAGGGCCTCCACAATGAGCAGTTCTTC
TRBD1 | . | 16 | TRBJ1-1 | TRBV5-1 | CASSPQRQGGNTEAFF | TGCGCCAGCAGCCCTCAGCGACAGGGCGGTAACACTGAAGCTTTCTTT
. | . | 16 | TRBJ2-1 | TRBV2 | CASRPRTSSSYNEQFF | TGTGCCAGCAGACCAAGGACATCCAGCTCCTACAATGAGCAGTTCTTC
TRBD1 | . | 14 | TRBJ2-5 | TRBV2 | CASNARGQVETQYF | TGTGCCAGCAACGCGAGGGGGCAAGTGGAGACCCAGTACTTC
. | once | 12 | TRBJ1-1 | TRBV5-1 | CASSPGPTEAFF | TGCGCCAGCAGCCCGGGACCCACCGAAGCTTTCTTT
. | . | 15 | TRBJ2-7 | TRBV18 | CASSQGLGGDDEQYF | TGTGCCAGCTCACAGGGACTCGGCGGAGACGACGAGCAGTACTTC
. | . | 13 | TRBJ1-1 | TRBV18 | CASSPRGNTEAFF | TGTGCCAGCTCACCTCGGGGAAACACTGAAGCTTTCTTT
TRBD1 | . | 15 | TRBJ1-2 | TRBV28 | CAGTKTGQGIDGYTF | TGTGCCGGCACTAAGACGGGACAGGGAATCGATGGCTACACCTTC
. | . | 9 | TRBJ2-7 | TRBV28 | CASGYEQYF | TGTGCCAGCGGCTACGAGCAGTACTTC
. | . | 14 | TRBJ2-5 | TRBV1 | CTSRHRGHQETQYF | TGCACCAGCAGGCACCGGGGACACCAAGAGACCCAGTACTTC
. | . | 15 | TRBJ2-1 | TRBV14 | CASSPGSGSYNEQFF | TGTGCCAGCAGTCCTGGTTCAGGCTCCTACAATGAGCAGTTCTTC
TRBD1 | . | 16 | TRBJ1-4 | TRBV5-8 | CASSSGQGATNEKLFF | TGTGCCAGCAGCTCCGGACAGGGGGCAACTAATGAAAAACTGTTTTTT
TRBD1 | . | 14 | TRBJ1-2 | TRBV6-1 | CASRAGTGVYGYTF | TGTGCCAGCAGGGCCGGGACAGGGGTGTATGGCTACACCTTC
. | few | 16 | TRBJ1-3 | TRBV19 | CASSSLPGRGENTIYF | TGTGCCAGTAGTTCCCTTCCAGGGCGAGGGGAAAACACCATATATTTT
TRBD1 | . | 13 | TRBJ1-4 | TRBV5-4 | CASSTGQGEKLFF | TGTGCCAGCAGCACCGGACAGGGGGAAAAACTGTTTTTT
. | . | 15 | TRBJ1-6 | TRBV5-1 | CASSFETGLNSPLHF | TGCGCCAGCAGCTTTGAGACAGGCTTAAATTCACCCCTCCACTTT
TRBD1 | . | 16 | TRBJ1-1 | TRBV15 | CATSRVRGQGAPEAFF | TGTGCCACCAGCAGAGTCCGGGGGCAGGGGGCCCCGGAGGCTTTCTTT
. | . | 14 | TRBJ1-6 | TRBV30 | CAWMGGGRNSPLHF | TGTGCCTGGATGGGTGGAGGGCGGAATTCACCCCTCCACTTT
. | . | 14 | TRBJ2-7 | TRBV5-1 | CASSGGLTSYEQYF | TGCGCCAGCAGCGGCGGGCTAACCTCCTACGAGCAGTACTTC
. | . | 14 | TRBJ2-5 | TRBV10-1 | CASSESTLGETQYF | TGCGCCAGCAGTGAAAGTACACTCGGGGAGACCCAGTACTTC
TRBD2 | . | 15 | TRBJ2-1 | TRBV27 | CASSLSAGANNEQFF | TGTGCCAGCAGTTTATCAGCGGGAGCGAACAATGAGCAGTTCTTC
. | . | 16 | TRBJ2-2 | TRBV7-2 | CASSRTRKRQTGELFF | TGTGCCAGCAGCCGAACTCGAAAGCGTCAAACCGGGGAGCTGTTTTTT
. | . | 13 | TRBJ1-3 | TRBV7-9 | CASSSSSGNTIYF | TGTGCCAGCAGTTCCAGCTCTGGAAACACCATATATTTT
. | . | 14 | TRBJ1-2 | TRBV5-5 | CASSLRDSKDGYTF | TGTGCCAGCAGCTTGAGGGATAGTAAGGATGGCTACACCTTC
. | . | 15 | TRBJ2-1 | TRBV5-1 | CASSLGQGLYNEQFF | TGCGCCAGCAGCCTCGGGCAGGGCCTTTACAATGAGCAGTTCTTC
. | . | 13 | TRBJ1-5 | TRBV30 | CAWSGGGGQPQHF | TGTGCCTGGAGTGGCGGGGGGGGTCAGCCCCAGCATTTT
. | . | 13 | TRBJ1-2 | TRBV30 | CAWIKGPVGGYTF | TGTGCCTGGATCAAGGGCCCGGTGGGTGGCTACACCTTC
. | . | 15 | TRBJ1-2 | TRBV29-1 | CSVEDRGRGNYGYTF | TGCAGCGTTGAAGATCGAGGCAGGGGTAACTATGGCTACACCTTC
TRBD1 | . | 13 | TRBJ2-1 | TRBV30 | CAWDRGSYNEQFF | TGTGCCTGGGACAGGGGTTCCTACAATGAGCAGTTCTTC
TRBD2 | . | 13 | TRBJ2-5 | TRBV19 | CASSTGGQETQYF | TGTGCCAGTAGTACCGGGGGGCAAGAGACCCAGTACTTC
. | . | 13 | TRBJ1-1 | TRBV18 | CASSPRVNTEAFF | TGTGCCAGCTCACCACGGGTTAACACTGAAGCTTTCTTT
. | . | 15 | TRBJ1-1 | TRBV7-9 | CASSLLGSSNAEAFF | TGTGCCAGCAGCTTACTCGGGTCGAGTAATGCTGAAGCTTTCTTT
. | . | 15 | TRBJ2-7 | TRBV6-5 | CASSYRETGTYEQYF | TGTGCCAGCAGTTACAGAGAGACAGGTACCTACGAGCAGTACTTC
. | . | 15 | TRBJ2-7 | TRBV5-1 | CASSLDGGYGYEQYF | TGCGCCAGCAGCTTGGATGGGGGCTACGGGTACGAGCAGTACTTC
. | . | 15 | TRBJ2-6 | TRBV11-3 | CASSHKDSGANVLTF | TGTGCCAGCAGCCATAAGGACTCTGGGGCCAACGTCCTGACTTTC
. | . | 14 | TRBJ1-4 | TRBV27 | CASSFLRAGEKLFF | TGTGCCAGCAGTTTTCTTAGGGCGGGGGAAAAACTGTTTTTT
TRBD2 | . | 16 | TRBJ2-1 | TRBV18 | CASSPSYGGAYNEQFF | TGTGCCAGCTCCCCTTCTTACGGGGGGGCCTACAATGAGCAGTTCTTC
TRBD1 | . | 16 | TRBJ2-2 | TRBV7-2 | CASSLGQGANTGELFF | TGTGCCAGCAGCTTAGGACAGGGGGCTAACACCGGGGAGCTGTTTTTT
. | . | 15 | TRBJ2-5 | TRBV2 | CASSTLGTGQETQYF | TGTGCCAGCAGCACCCTGGGGACGGGGCAAGAGACCCAGTACTTC
TRBD1 | . | 14 | TRBJ1-2 | TRBV28 | CASSTGQARGGYTF | TGTGCCAGCAGTACCGGACAGGCCCGGGGTGGCTACACCTTC
. | . | 15 | TRBJ1-3 | TRBV6-1 | CASSDSVASGNTIYF | TGTGCCAGCAGTGATTCCGTTGCCTCGGGAAACACCATATATTTT
. | . | 15 | TRBJ1-3 | TRBV5-1 | CASSFAGGQGNTIYF | TGCGCCAGCAGCTTCGCCGGGGGGCAAGGAAACACCATATATTTT
. | . | 12 | TRBJ2-3 | TRBV29-1 | CSVELAPDTQYF | TGCAGCGTTGAGTTAGCCCCAGATACGCAGTATTTT
TRBD2 | . | 13 | TRBJ2-1 | TRBV29-1 | CSVWGTSMGEQFF | TGCAGCGTTTGGGGGACTAGTATGGGTGAGCAGTTCTTC
. | . | 13 | TRBJ2-3 | TRBV10-3 | CAISGKNTDTQYF | TGTGCCATCAGCGGGAAAAACACAGATACGCAGTATTTT
TRBD2 | . | 14 | TRBJ2-1 | TRBV5-1 | CASSLAGGNNEQFF | TGCGCCAGCAGCTTAGCGGGGGGAAACAATGAGCAGTTCTTC